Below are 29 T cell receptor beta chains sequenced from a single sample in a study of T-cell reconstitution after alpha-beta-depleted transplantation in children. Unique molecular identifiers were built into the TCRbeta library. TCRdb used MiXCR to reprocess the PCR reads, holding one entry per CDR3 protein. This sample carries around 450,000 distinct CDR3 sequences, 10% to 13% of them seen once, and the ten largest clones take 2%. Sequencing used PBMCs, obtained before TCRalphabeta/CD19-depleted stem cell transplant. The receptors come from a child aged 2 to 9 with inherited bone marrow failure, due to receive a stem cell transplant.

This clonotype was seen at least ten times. CDR3 protein: CASSSVGANVLTF. DNA of the CDR3: TGTGCCAGCAGCTCCGTTGGGGCCAACGTCCTGACTTTC. The genes are TRBV11-2 and TRBJ2-6, with unresolved D. Germline V gene lookup returns CDR1 SGHAT and CDR2 FQNNGV. Trimming took off 4 bases at V and 3 bases at J, with 4 bases between the two ends. The CDR3 runs 13 residues.

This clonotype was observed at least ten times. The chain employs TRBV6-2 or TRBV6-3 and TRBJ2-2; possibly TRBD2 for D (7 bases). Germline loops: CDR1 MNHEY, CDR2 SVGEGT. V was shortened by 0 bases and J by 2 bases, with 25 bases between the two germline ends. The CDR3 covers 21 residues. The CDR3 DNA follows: TGTGCCAGCAGTTACTCGTTGGCGGGGGCCCTTCAGCGAATAAACACCGGGGAGCTGTTTTTT. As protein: CASSYSLAGALQRINTGELFF.

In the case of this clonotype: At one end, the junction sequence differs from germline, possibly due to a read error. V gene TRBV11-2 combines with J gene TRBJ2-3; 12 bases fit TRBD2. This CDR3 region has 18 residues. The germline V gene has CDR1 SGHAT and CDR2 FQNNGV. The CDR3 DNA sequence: TGTGCCAGCAGCTTAGGTCCAGGACTAGCGGGGCCCACAGAAACGCAGTATTTT. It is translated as CASSLGPGLAGPTETQYF.

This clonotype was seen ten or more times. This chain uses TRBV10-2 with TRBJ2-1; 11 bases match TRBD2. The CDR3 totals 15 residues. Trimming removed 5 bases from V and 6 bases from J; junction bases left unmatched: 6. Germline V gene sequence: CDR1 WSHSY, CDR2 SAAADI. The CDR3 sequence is CASSLTSGRTNEQFF. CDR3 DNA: TGCGCCAGCAGTCTTACTAGCGGGAGAACCAATGAGCAGTTCTTC.

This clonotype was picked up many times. The CDR3 sequence is CSVRDNSYEQYF. CDR3 nucleotide sequence: TGCAGCGTCCGGGACAACTCCTACGAGCAGTACTTC. This chain joins TRBV29-1 and TRBJ2-7; D possibly corresponds to TRBD1 (6 bases). The germline V gene encodes CDR1 SQVTM and CDR2 ANQGSEA. The CDR3 runs 12 residues. V dropped 6 bases and J dropped 0 bases, with 9 bases sitting between them.

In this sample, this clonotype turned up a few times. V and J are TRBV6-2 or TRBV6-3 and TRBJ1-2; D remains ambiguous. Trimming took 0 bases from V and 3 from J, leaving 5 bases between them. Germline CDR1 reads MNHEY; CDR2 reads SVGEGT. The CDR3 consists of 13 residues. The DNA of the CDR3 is TGTGCCAGCAGTTACTCTACCCACTATGGCTACACCTTC. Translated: CASSYSTHYGYTF.

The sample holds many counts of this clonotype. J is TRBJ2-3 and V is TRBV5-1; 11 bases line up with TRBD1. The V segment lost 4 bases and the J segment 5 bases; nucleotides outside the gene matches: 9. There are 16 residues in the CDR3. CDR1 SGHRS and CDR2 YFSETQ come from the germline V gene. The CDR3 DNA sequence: TGCGCCAGCAGCCCGCCAGGGACAGGGGGAGGAGATACGCAGTATTTT. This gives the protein CASSPPGTGGGDTQYF.

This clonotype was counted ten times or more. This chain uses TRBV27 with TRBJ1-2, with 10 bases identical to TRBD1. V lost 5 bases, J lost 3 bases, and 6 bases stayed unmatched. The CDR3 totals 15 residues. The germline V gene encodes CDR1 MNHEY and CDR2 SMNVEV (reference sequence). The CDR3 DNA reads TGTGCCAGCAGTCCCGACAGGGGGCTGGACTATGGCTACACCTTC. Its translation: CASSPDRGLDYGYTF.

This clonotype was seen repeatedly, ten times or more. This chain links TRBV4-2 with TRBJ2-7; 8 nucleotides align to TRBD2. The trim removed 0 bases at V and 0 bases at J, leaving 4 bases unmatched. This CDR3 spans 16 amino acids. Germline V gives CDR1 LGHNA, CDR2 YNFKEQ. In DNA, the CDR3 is TGTGCCAGCAGCCAAGATGGCACTAGCGGCTCCTACGAGCAGTACTTC. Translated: CASSQDGTSGSYEQYF.

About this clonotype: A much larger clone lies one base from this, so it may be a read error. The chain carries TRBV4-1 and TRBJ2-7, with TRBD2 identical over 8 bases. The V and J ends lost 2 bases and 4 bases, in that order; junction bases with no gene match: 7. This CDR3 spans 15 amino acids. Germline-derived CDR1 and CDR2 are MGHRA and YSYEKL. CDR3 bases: TGCGCCAGCAGCCAAATAGCGGGAAGAACTTACGAGCAGTACTTC. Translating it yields CASSQIAGRTYEQYF.

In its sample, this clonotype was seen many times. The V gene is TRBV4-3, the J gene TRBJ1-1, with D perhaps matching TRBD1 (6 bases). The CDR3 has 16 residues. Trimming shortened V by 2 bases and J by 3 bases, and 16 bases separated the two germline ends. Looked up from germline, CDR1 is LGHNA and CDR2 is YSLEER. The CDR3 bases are TGCGCCAGCAGCCAAAGAGGGGCAGGGGTGGACACTGAAGCTTTCTTT. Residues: CASSQRGAGVDTEAFF.

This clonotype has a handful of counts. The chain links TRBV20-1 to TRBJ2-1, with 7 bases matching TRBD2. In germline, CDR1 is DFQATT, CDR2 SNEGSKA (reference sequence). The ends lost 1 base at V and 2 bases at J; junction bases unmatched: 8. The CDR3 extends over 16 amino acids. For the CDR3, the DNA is TGCAGTGCTAGAGCCGTGCTAGCGGCAGCCTACAATGAGCAGTTCTTC. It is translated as CSARAVLAAAYNEQFF.

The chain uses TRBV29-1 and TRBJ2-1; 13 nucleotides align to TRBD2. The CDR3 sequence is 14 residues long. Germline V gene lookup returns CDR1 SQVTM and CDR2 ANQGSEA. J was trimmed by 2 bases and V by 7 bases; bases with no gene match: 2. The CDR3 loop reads CSGLAGGTYNEQFF. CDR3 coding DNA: TGCAGCGGACTAGCGGGAGGAACCTACAATGAGCAGTTCTTC.

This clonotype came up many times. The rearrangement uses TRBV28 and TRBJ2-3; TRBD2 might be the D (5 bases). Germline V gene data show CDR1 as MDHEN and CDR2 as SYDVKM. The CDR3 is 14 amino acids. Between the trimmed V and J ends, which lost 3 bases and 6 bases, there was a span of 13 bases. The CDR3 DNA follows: TGTGCCAGCAGTTTGGACCGGTGGAGGGATACGCAGTATTTT. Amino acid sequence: CASSLDRWRDTQYF.

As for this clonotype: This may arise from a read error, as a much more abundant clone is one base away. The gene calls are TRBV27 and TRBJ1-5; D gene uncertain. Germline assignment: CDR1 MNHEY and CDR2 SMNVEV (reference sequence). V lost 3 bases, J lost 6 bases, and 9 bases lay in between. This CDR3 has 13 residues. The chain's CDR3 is CASSFDAGQPQHF. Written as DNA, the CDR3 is TGTGCCAGCAGTTTTGACGCGGGTCAGCCCCAGCATTTT.

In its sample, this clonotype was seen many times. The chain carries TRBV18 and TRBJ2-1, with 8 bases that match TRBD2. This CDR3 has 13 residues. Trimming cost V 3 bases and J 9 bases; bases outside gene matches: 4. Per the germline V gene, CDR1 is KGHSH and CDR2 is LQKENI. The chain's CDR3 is CASSPGLGPEQFF. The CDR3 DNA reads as TGTGCCAGCTCACCGGGACTAGGTCCTGAGCAGTTCTTC.

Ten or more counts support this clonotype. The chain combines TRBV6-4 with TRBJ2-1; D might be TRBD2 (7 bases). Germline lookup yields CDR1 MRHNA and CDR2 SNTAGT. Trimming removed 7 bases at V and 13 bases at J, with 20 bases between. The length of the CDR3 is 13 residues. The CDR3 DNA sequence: TGTGCCAGCACCTTATTAGGGGGGGACTCCCAGTTCTTC. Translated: CASTLLGGDSQFF.

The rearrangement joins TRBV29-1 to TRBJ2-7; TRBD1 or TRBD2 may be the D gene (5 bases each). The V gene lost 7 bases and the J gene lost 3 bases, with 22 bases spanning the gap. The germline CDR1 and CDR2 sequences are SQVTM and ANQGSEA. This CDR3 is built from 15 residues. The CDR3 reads CSATFGRGVLYEQYF. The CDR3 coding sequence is TGCAGCGCCACATTCGGTCGAGGGGTGCTCTACGAGCAGTACTTC.

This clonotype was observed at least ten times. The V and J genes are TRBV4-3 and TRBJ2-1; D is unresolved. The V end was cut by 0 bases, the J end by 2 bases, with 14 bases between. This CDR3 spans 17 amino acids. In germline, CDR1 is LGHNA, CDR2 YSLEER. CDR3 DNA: TGCGCCAGCAGCCAAGATTTAGGAGACTGGCCCTACAATGAGCAGTTCTTC. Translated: CASSQDLGDWPYNEQFF.

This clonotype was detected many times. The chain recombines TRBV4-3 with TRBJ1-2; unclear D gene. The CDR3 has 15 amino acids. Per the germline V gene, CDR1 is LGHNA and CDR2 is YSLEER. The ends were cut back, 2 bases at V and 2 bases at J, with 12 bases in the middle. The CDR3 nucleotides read TGCGCCAGCAGCCAACTCCCTGACGGGAACTATGGCTACACCTTC. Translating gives CASSQLPDGNYGYTF.

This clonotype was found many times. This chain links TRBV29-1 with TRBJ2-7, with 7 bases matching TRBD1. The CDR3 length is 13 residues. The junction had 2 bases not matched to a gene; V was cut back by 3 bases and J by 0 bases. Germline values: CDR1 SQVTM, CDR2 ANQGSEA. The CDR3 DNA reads TGCAGCGTTGAGGGACAGCGCTCCTACGAGCAGTACTTC. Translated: CSVEGQRSYEQYF.

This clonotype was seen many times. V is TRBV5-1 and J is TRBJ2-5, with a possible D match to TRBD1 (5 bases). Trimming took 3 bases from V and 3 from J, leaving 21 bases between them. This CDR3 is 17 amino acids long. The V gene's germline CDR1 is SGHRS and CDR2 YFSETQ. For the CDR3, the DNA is TGCGCCAGCAGCTGGCAAAGCCTCCTGGACAAAGAAGAGACCCAGTACTTC. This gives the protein CASSWQSLLDKEETQYF.

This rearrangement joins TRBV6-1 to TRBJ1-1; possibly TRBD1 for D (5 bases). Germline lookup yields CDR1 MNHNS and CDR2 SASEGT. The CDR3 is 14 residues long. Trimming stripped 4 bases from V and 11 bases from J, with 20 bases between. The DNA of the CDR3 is TGTGCCAGCAGTGTCGGCAGGGTTACTGTAACCGCTTTCTTT. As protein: CASSVGRVTVTAFF.

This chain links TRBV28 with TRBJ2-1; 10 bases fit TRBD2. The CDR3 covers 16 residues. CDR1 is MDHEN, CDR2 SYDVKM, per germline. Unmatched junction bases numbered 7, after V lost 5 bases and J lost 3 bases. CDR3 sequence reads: CASSEGGTSVYNEQFF. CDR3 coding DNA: TGTGCCAGCAGTGAGGGCGGGACTAGCGTCTACAATGAGCAGTTCTTC.

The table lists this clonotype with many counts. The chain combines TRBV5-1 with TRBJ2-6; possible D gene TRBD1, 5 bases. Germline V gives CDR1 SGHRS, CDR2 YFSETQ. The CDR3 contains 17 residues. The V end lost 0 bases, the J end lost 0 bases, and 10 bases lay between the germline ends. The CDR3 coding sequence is TGCGCCAGCAGCTTGGTAGGGGCAACCTCTGGGGCCAACGTCCTGACTTTC. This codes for CASSLVGATSGANVLTF.

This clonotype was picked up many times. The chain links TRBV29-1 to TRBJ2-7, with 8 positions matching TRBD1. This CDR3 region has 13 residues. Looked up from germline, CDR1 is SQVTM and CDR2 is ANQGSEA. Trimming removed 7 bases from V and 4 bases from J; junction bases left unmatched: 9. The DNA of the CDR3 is TGCAGCGCACTGGACAGGGTGACGTACGAGCAGTACTTC. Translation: CSALDRVTYEQYF.

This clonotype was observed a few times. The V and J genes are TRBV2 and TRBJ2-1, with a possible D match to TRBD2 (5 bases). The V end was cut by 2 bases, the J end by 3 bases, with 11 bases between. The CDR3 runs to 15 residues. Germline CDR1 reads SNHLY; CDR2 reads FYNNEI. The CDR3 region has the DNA TGTGCCAGCAGTGAAACGGGGAGCTTCTACAATGAGCAGTTCTTC. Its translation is CASSETGSFYNEQFF.

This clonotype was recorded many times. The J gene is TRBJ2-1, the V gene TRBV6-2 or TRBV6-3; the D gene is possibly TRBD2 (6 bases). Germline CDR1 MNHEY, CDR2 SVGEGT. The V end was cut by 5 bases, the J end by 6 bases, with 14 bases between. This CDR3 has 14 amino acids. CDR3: CASSKDSAGNEQFF. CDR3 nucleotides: TGTGCCAGCAGTAAGGATTCAGCGGGCAATGAGCAGTTCTTC.

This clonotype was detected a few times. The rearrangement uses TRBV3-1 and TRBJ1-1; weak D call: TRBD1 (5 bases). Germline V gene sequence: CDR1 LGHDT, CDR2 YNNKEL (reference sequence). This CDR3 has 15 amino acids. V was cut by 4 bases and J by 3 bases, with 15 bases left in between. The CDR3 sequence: CASSRGTGHDTEAFF. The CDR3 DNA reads TGTGCCAGCAGCCGAGGGACCGGGCACGACACTGAAGCTTTCTTT.